Listed here are 21 T cell receptor beta chains from one sample, sequenced in a study of T cells in Graves' hyperthyroidism and ophthalmopathy. RNA transcripts served as the template for amplifying TCR beta CDR3 regions. HTBI primers were the set used in a first-round RT-PCR of the TCR CDR3. Each CDR3 protein is one row after TCRdb ran MiXCR on the multiplex PCR reads. The data show about 590,000 distinct CDR3 sequences, around 14% seen once. The source material was blood. These receptors originate from a woman in her twenties or thirties with Graves' hyperthyroidism.

The V and J genes are TRBV7-6 and TRBJ2-2, with D possibly being TRBD1 (7 bases). The germline V gene has CDR1 SGHVS and CDR2 FNYEAQ. V lost 5 bases and J 3 bases, leaving 13 bases between the germline ends. The CDR3 consists of 15 residues. The CDR3 nucleotides are TGTGCCAGCAGCCTCCAGGGGGGCTACACCGGGGAGCTGTTTTTT. Translating it yields CASSLQGGYTGELFF.

The chain uses TRBV15 and TRBJ2-7; D call uncertain. CDR3 length: 14 residues. CDR1 and CDR2 from the germline V gene are LNHNV and YYDKDF (reference sequence). The ends were cut back, 4 bases at V and 3 bases at J, with 13 bases in the middle. This CDR3 is CATSTYQGYYEQYF. In nucleotides, the CDR3 is TGTGCCACCAGCACTTACCAAGGGTACTACGAGCAGTACTTC.

Ten or more counts support this clonotype. The rearrangement links TRBV20-1 to TRBJ2-7; no firm D call. The germline V gene encodes CDR1 DFQATT and CDR2 SNEGSKA (reference sequence). This CDR3 is built from 13 residues. V shed 8 bases and J shed 0 bases, with 14 bases lying between them. For the CDR3, the DNA is TGCAGTCCCCAGGACGGCCTCTCCTACGAGCAGTACTTC. This encodes CSPQDGLSYEQYF.

The CDR3 loop reads CASSYSRGGNTIYF. The DNA of the CDR3 is TGTGCCAGCAGTTACTCAAGGGGTGGAAACACCATATATTTT. The chain has TRBV6-5 and TRBJ1-3; D is possibly TRBD1 (5 bases). CDR3 length equals 14 residues. Trimming took off 0 bases at V and 3 bases at J, with 6 bases between the two ends. Germline values: CDR1 MNHEY, CDR2 SVGAGI.

The chain links TRBV7-2 to TRBJ1-1; D is ambiguous. CDR1 and CDR2 from the germline V gene are SGHTA and FQGNSA. V was pared by 5 bases and J by 4 bases, with 11 bases between. The CDR3 is made up of 13 amino acids. CDR3 region: CASSAGVSTEAFF. CDR3 DNA sequence: TGTGCCAGCAGCGCAGGAGTGAGCACTGAAGCTTTCTTT.

This clonotype was detected ten times or more. The V call is TRBV28, the J call TRBJ2-7; 14 nucleotides match TRBD2. Germline lookup yields CDR1 MDHEN and CDR2 SYDVKM. Trimming removed 2 bases from V and 7 bases from J; junction bases left unmatched: 13. The CDR3 consists of 18 residues. The CDR3 here is CASSLRRLAGGTGREQYF. The CDR3 DNA follows: TGTGCCAGCAGTTTACGTAGACTAGCGGGAGGGACCGGGCGGGAGCAGTACTTC.

Many counts were recorded for this clonotype. The gene calls are TRBV12-3 or TRBV12-4 and TRBJ2-1, with 9 nucleotides matching TRBD2. This CDR3 has 15 amino acids. Trimming at V came to 1 base and at J to 5 bases, leaving 3 bases not matched to a gene. CDR3: CASSLVTSGHNEQFF. The CDR3, as DNA: TGTGCCAGCAGTTTAGTGACTAGCGGACACAATGAGCAGTTCTTC.

This clonotype was picked up many times. This rearrangement joins TRBV6-1 to TRBJ2-1; D possibly corresponds to TRBD2 (5 bases). CDR1 and CDR2 from the germline V gene are MNHNS and SASEGT. V dropped 6 bases and J dropped 5 bases, with 23 bases sitting between them. The CDR3 has 17 residues. For the CDR3, the DNA is TGTGCCAGCAGCCAAGGGCTAGCCCTCACAAACCACAATGAGCAGTTCTTC. As protein: CASSQGLALTNHNEQFF.

V gene TRBV28 combines with J gene TRBJ1-4; D is undetermined. From germline, CDR1 is MDHEN and CDR2 SYDVKM. The CDR3 has 11 residues. The V and J ends lost 6 bases and 8 bases respectively, with 7 bases between them. The CDR3 region has the DNA TGTGCCAGCAGGGGTCGAGAAAAACTGTTTTTT. Encoded protein: CASRGREKLFF.

This clonotype was counted many times. The chain recombines TRBV11-2 with TRBJ2-1, with 10 bases aligning to TRBD2. After removal of 3 bases from V and 4 bases from J, the junction contained 3 bases not matched to a gene. Looked up from germline, CDR1 is SGHAT and CDR2 is FQNNGV. This CDR3 comprises 15 residues. The CDR3 loop is CASSFLAGEYNEQFF. The CDR3 nucleotides are TGTGCCAGCAGCTTCCTAGCGGGAGAATACAATGAGCAGTTCTTC.

The chain has TRBV5-6 and TRBJ1-4, with TRBD1 as a possible D gene (5 bases). The CDR3 extends over 14 amino acids. V was pared by 0 bases and J by 8 bases, with 11 bases between. CDR1 SGHDT and CDR2 YYEEEE come from the germline V gene. The CDR3 is CASSLGTNREKLFF. As DNA, the CDR3 is TGTGCCAGCAGCTTGGGGACAAATAGGGAAAAACTGTTTTTT.

Note on this clonotype: This clone may be a read error of a much larger clone one base away. V gene TRBV30 combines with J gene TRBJ1-6; D not resolved. V shed 1 base and J shed 0 bases, with 7 bases lying between them. Germline V lookup: CDR1 GTSNPN, CDR2 SVGIG (reference sequence). The CDR3 is 15 residues long. The CDR3 DNA sequence: TGTGCCTGGAGTGCTGGGAGCTCCTATAATTCACCCCTCCACTTT. Translation gives CAWSAGSSYNSPLHF. Together with reference TRBV30 and TRBJ1-6, the CDR3 gives the full variable domain: SQTIHQWPATLVQPVGSPLSLECTVEGTSNPNLYWYRQAAGRGLQLLFYSVGIGQISSEVPQNLSASRPQDRQFILSSKKLLLSDSGFYLCAWSAGSSYNSPLHFGNGTRLTVT.

The chain has TRBV5-1 and TRBJ1-4; 8 positions agree with TRBD1. The CDR3 length is 14 residues. J was trimmed by 8 bases and V by 2 bases; bases with no gene match: 5. Germline V gene sequence: CDR1 SGHRS, CDR2 YFSETQ. The CDR3: CASSFQGAREKLFF. CDR3 in DNA: TGCGCCAGCAGCTTCCAGGGGGCCAGGGAAAAACTGTTTTTT.

This clonotype was observed a handful of times. The chain couples TRBV7-6 to TRBJ2-1, with 8 bases lining up with TRBD1. The V and J ends lost 5 bases and 7 bases, in that order; junction bases with no gene match: 7. The CDR3 extends over 14 amino acids. Germline V gene lookup returns CDR1 SGHVS and CDR2 FNYEAQ. This CDR3 is CASSLPGGRNEQFF. The CDR3 DNA follows: TGTGCCAGCAGCCTACCAGGGGGCCGGAATGAGCAGTTCTTC.

The chain is built from TRBV4-1 and TRBJ2-7; 7 bases align to TRBD2. CDR3 length: 16 residues. Per the germline V gene, CDR1 is MGHRA and CDR2 is YSYEKL. J lost 0 bases, V lost 0 bases, and 5 bases had no gene match. The CDR3 DNA reads as TGCGCCAGCAGCCAAGAAAAAGCGGGGAGCTCCTACGAGCAGTACTTC. Translating it yields CASSQEKAGSSYEQYF.

This clonotype occurred many times. V is TRBV7-2 and J is TRBJ1-2, with a tentative D call TRBD1 (6 bases). CDR1 and CDR2 from the germline V gene are SGHTA and FQGNSA. The V and J ends lost 6 bases and 7 bases respectively, with 15 bases between them. This CDR3 is built from 13 residues. This CDR3 reads CASSTGYEGGYTF. CDR3 DNA sequence: TGTGCCAGCAGTACAGGGTACGAGGGTGGCTACACCTTC.

This clonotype was seen repeatedly, ten times or more. The chain recombines TRBV6-5 with TRBJ1-5, with D unresolved. CDR1 and CDR2 from the germline V gene are MNHEY and SVGAGI. CDR3 size: 13 residues. V was shortened by 0 bases and J by 6 bases, with 6 bases between the two germline ends. The CDR3 nucleotides are TGTGCCAGCAGTTACTCGAGCGGTCAGCCCCAGCATTTT. It yields the protein CASSYSSGQPQHF.

This chain joins TRBV6-6 and TRBJ1-1; 7 nucleotides align to TRBD1. With 2 bases clipped from V and 0 bases from J, the junction kept 3 bases outside the gene matches. Germline CDR1 MNHNY, CDR2 SVGAGI (reference sequence). The CDR3 has 15 residues. The CDR3 reads CASSYRDSLNTEAFF. DNA of the CDR3: TGTGCCAGCAGTTACCGGGACAGTCTGAACACTGAAGCTTTCTTT.

The sample holds many counts of this clonotype. The chain uses TRBV5-1 and TRBJ2-1; 14 bases match TRBD2. The germline CDR1 and CDR2 sequences are SGHRS and YFSETQ. With V trimmed by 5 bases and J by 15 bases, 4 bases remained unmatched. This CDR3 has 12 amino acids. In DNA, the CDR3 is TGCGCCAGCAGTGGGACTAGCGGGAGTCCGTTCTTC. It is translated as CASSGTSGSPFF.

This sequence joins TRBV29-1 and TRBJ2-2; TRBD1 might be the D (6 bases). Germline assignment: CDR1 SQVTM and CDR2 ANQGSEA. V was pared by 6 bases and J by 3 bases, with 20 bases between. The CDR3 length is 16 residues. CDR3 amino acids: CSVGTAGQTDTGELFF. CDR3 bases: TGCAGCGTGGGTACGGCTGGACAGACCGACACCGGGGAGCTGTTTTTT.

A note on this clonotype: A much bigger clone sits one base away, suggesting this may be a read error. V usage is TRBV27 and J usage is TRBJ2-2; 7 bases are shared with TRBD2. The germline gives CDR1 MNHEY, CDR2 SMNVEV (reference sequence). With V trimmed by 5 bases and J by 1 base, 4 bases remained unmatched. The CDR3 is 15 residues long. The CDR3 DNA follows: TGTGCCAGCAGTGCCCTAGCGGAGAACACCGGGGAGCTGTTTTTT. Its protein is CASSALAENTGELFF.